This T cell receptor (beta chain) was identified in a study of blood T cell repertoires in COVID-19. Study summary: Acute-phase and convalescent COVID-19 samples originated in the United States, Italy and Spain. Sample material is recorded as cDNA or gDNA derived from T cells, B-cell-depleted T cells, or PBMCs.

Original processing notes: Amplified reference gene primers provided the basis for estimating nucleated cell counts. Clones were read by immunoSEQ multiplex PCR, and TCRdb kept only the in-frame ones, dropping some. V and J calls and clone size come straight from that table; D and trimming were deduced from the DNA. The sample shows 150,000 to 200,000 clones, around 81% of them seen only once. V gave up 1 base and J gave up 7 bases, with 16 bases separating them. This CDR3 has 16 amino acids. Germline loops: CDR1 MNHNS, CDR2 SASEGT. Sequenced material: peripheral blood. V usage is TRBV6-1 and J usage is TRBJ2-2, with TRBD2 as a possible D gene (5 bases). This TCR came from a human donor with acute or convalescent COVID-19. The donor label of this sample is uncertain. The CDR3 spells CASSEVPYEGVGELFF. The CDR3 region has the DNA TGTGCCAGCAGTGAAGTTCCCTATGAGGGCGTCGGGGAGCTGTTTTTT.